This entry features one T cell receptor (beta chain) sequence. Germline V gene data show CDR1 as PRHDT and CDR2 as FYEKMQ (reference sequence). The V segment lost 6 bases and the J segment 5 bases; nucleotides outside the gene matches: 13. CDR3 length equals 17 residues. The method was immunoSEQ multiplex PCR; TCRdb's version includes in-frame clones alone and lacks a portion of them. In the table there are 200,000 to 300,000 clones, around 84% of which are singletons. The data were taken from a study of blood T cell repertoires in COVID-19. Background on the study: Nucleic acid was either cDNA or gDNA, and it came from T cells, B-cell-depleted T cells, or PBMCs.

The clonotype comes from a man between 60 and 70 years old with acute or convalescent COVID-19. Sequencing was carried out using peripheral blood. The chain recombines TRBV13 with TRBJ1-6, with 7 bases matching TRBD1. CDR3 in amino acids: CASRRGPGTVDNSPLHF. CDR3 nucleotide sequence: TGTGCCAGCAGGAGGGGACCCGGGACAGTGGATAATTCACCCCTCCACTTT.